The clone carrying this T cell receptor beta chain has a handful of counts. Its target is unknown. This specimen belongs to a study of memory CD4+ T cells and cytomegalovirus serostatus. The data were produced by immunoSEQ multiplex PCR, yet TCRdb's version contains in-frame clones alone and is incomplete. The sample has around 53,000 clones, 65% to 80% seen once. The CDR3 spans 18 residues. In germline, CDR1 is GTSNPN, CDR2 SVGIG (reference sequence). Trimming cost V 3 bases and J 5 bases, with 23 bases left between them. The study, taken as a whole, reports: Suggested: most of the CMV-linked TCR signature lies in CD4+ memory cells.

The sort gate was single viable CD3+CD4+CD8-CD45RO+ cells for memory CD4+ T cells. Total CD4+ T cells were enriched by CD4 positive selection. This rearrangement joins TRBV30 to TRBJ1-6; possibly TRBD1 for D (6 bases). This TCR was sampled from an adult in good health and CMV-seronegative. The sequenced sample was memory CD4+ T cells from blood. The CDR3 DNA reads as TGTGCCTGGAGCCCCAGAACACCGGGGGGCTGGGATAATTCACCCCTCCACTTT. Residues: CAWSPRTPGGWDNSPLHF.